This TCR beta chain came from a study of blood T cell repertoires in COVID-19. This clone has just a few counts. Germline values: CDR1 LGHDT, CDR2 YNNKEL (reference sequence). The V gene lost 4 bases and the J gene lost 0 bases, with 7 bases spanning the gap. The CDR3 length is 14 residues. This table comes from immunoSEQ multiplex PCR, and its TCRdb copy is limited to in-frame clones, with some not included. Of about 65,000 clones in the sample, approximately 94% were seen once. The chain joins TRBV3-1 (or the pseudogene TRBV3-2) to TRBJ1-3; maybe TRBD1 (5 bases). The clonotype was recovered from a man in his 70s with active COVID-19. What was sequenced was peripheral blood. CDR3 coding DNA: TGTGCCAGCAGCCCCGGGGGCTCTGGAAACACCATATATTTT. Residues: CASSPGGSGNTIYF.